This T cell receptor beta chain was obtained from a study of control samples from healthy donors and cancer patients. The CDR3 has 13 residues. Per germline, CDR1 SGHRS and CDR2 YFSETQ. To note about this clone: The junction and the germline gene differ at one end; a read error may be behind it.

Data came from immunoSEQ multiplex PCR; TCRdb stores just in-frame clones and leaves some out. Of approximately 88,000 clones listed, 90% to 95% are singletons. The sequencing sample was made of blood. This clonotype was sampled from a woman aged 25 to 39 in good health. The chain recombines TRBV5-1 with TRBJ1-4; D gene uncertain. CDR3 sequence: CASSLVDQPEISF. As DNA, the CDR3 is TGCGCCAGCAGCTTGGTCGACCAACCAGAGATTTCTTTT. Full variable domain (outside the CDR3, taken from reference TRBV5-1 and TRBJ1-4): KAGVTQTPRYLIKTRGQQVTLSCSPISGHRSVSWYQQTPGQGLQFLFEYFSETQRNKGNFPGRFSGRQFSNSRSEMNVSTLELGDSALYLCASSLVDQPEISFGSGTQLSVL.